The 6 T cell receptor beta chains given below trace back to one sample, sequenced in a study of CD8 T cells in ankylosing spondylitis. Notes on the study in general: Roughly 8 highly homologous variants formed a TCR beta motif that appeared characteristic of ankylosing spondylitis blood.

Using its own MiXCR run on the 5' RACE reads, TCRdb lists one record per CDR3 protein. The table includes fewer than 500,000 distinct CDR3 sequences, roughly 25% detected once. For these TCRs, the target antigens are not known. Sequencing input: blood, either unsorted or a sorted T cell fraction (not recorded which). The receptor source for this set is a male donor with ankylosing spondylitis.

The sample holds one count of this clonotype. The gene calls are TRBV5-1 and TRBJ2-5; 8 bases match TRBD2. The CDR3 covers 13 residues. Trimming took 6 bases from V and 7 from J; bases not matched to a gene: 8. Germline V gene lookup returns CDR1 SGHRS and CDR2 YFSETQ. The CDR3 nucleotides are TGCGCCAGCACCTCCAGCGGGGGACTGACCCAGTACTTC. Protein product: CASTSSGGLTQYF.

This clonotype was observed a few times. The gene calls are TRBV11-2 and TRBJ1-6; 8 bases match TRBD1. This CDR3 has 18 amino acids. Germline trimming cut 3 bases from V and 3 bases from J; bases unmatched to any gene: 10. Germline V gene lookup returns CDR1 SGHAT and CDR2 FQNNGV. CDR3: CASSFGATGAFYNSPLHF. The CDR3 DNA reads as TGTGCCAGCAGCTTCGGAGCGACAGGGGCCTTCTATAATTCACCCCTCCACTTT.

This clonotype appeared a few times. This chain joins TRBV5-1 and TRBJ2-2; a weak D match, TRBD2 (6 bases). V lost 3 bases to trimming and J lost 6 bases, with 12 bases between them. This CDR3 contains 14 residues. Germline values: CDR1 SGHRS, CDR2 YFSETQ. Written as DNA, the CDR3 is TGCGCCAGCAGCTCCGGATGGGAGGCCGGGGAGCTGTTTTTT. Translation: CASSSGWEAGELFF.

The chain couples TRBV5-8 to TRBJ2-7; D not resolved. Germline V CDR1 and CDR2: SGHTS, YDEGEE. V lost 2 bases and J 2 bases, leaving 14 bases between the germline ends. The CDR3 length is 15 residues. The CDR3 protein is CASSFSYDVAYEQYV. The CDR3, as DNA: TGTGCCAGCAGCTTTTCATATGATGTCGCCTACGAGCAGTACGTC.

This chain's CDR3 is CASSTTMGGVQPQHF. CDR3 bases: TGTGCCAGCAGCACGACTATGGGGGGGGTCCAGCCCCAGCATTTT. This sequence joins TRBV7-9 and TRBJ1-5, with D perhaps TRBD1 (5 bases). The germline V gene has CDR1 SEHNR and CDR2 FQNEAQ (reference sequence). Trimming took 5 bases from V and 7 from J, leaving 18 bases between them. This CDR3 contains 15 residues.

This clonotype was observed a handful of times. The gene calls are TRBV6-1 and TRBJ2-7; 8 nucleotides match TRBD2. Germline CDR1 MNHNS, CDR2 SASEGT. The V segment lost 4 bases and the J segment 4 bases; nucleotides outside the gene matches: 9. This CDR3 has 15 amino acids. CDR3 bases: TGTGCCAGCAGTGTCTCAGCGGGAGCATTTTACGAGCAGTACTTC. Residues: CASSVSAGAFYEQYF.